This T cell receptor beta chain was obtained from a study of blood T cell repertoires in COVID-19. The overall study: Samples came from the United States, Italy and Spain, spanning acute and convalescent COVID-19. T cells, B-cell-depleted T cells, or PBMCs supplied cDNA or gDNA.

In the authors' methods: Quantification of nucleated cells was approximated via reference gene primer amplification. The table came from immunoSEQ multiplex PCR; TCRdb's copy has only in-frame clones and leaves some out. V, J and clone size are taken as reported in that table, and D and trimming were inferred from the DNA itself. Found here are about 98,000 clones, more than 90% of them singletons; the top ten hold 4.2%. CDR1 GTSNPN and CDR2 SVGIG come from the germline V gene (reference sequence). The CDR3 contains 15 residues. Trimming stripped 1 base from V and 0 bases from J, with 12 bases between.

V usage is TRBV30 and J usage is TRBJ1-1; TRBD1 is a possible D gene (5 bases). This sequence was found in a man in his late teens or twenties with acute or convalescent COVID-19. The sample comprised peripheral blood. This chain's CDR3 is CAWSGGVDMNTEAFF. The CDR3 DNA reads TGTGCCTGGAGTGGGGGCGTAGATATGAACACTGAAGCTTTCTTT.